This T cell receptor beta chain was captured by sequencing in a study of tumor-infiltrating lymphocytes in primary liver carcinoma. General study findings and limits: Relative to tumor region pairs, the tumor-adjacent and tumor-blood pairs showed overlap that was lower.

This clonotype counts as medium-sized. Its antigen is as yet unknown. TCR beta cDNA was reverse-transcribed from 500 to 550 ng of total RNA. The reaction used a constant-region primer and ProtoScript II reverse transcriptase. Three nested multiplex PCR rounds of slightly modified ARM-PCR generated TCR beta libraries. Researchers ran the first two PCR rounds for approximately 10 cycles each with TRBV1-TRBV30 forward primers and a C-beta reverse primer. TCRdb fed the multiplex PCR reads into MiXCR, producing one record per CDR3 protein. The repertoire holds more than 55,000 distinct CDR3 sequences, with less than 75% as singletons. Looked up from germline, CDR1 is SGHAT and CDR2 is FQDESV (reference sequence). J was trimmed by 1 base and V by 2 bases; bases with no gene match: 6. The CDR3 has 18 amino acids. Between about 17 and 34 mg of unsorted bulk tissue served as the source from which RNA and DNA were co-extracted. Chronic HBV infection, which was untreated, was present in the patients. Every tumor was sampled at five separate regions.

This receptor was identified in a man in his forties with primary liver carcinoma and hepatitis B virus infection. Sequenced material: liver tumor tissue from sampling region 2. Subset in this sample: tumor region T2, inferior pole. The rearrangement links TRBV11-1 to TRBJ2-1, with 12 bases aligning to TRBD2. CDR3 nucleotides: TGTGCCAGCAGCTTAAGGGCACTAGCGGGAGGTTCCTACAATGAGCAGTTCTTC. Protein: CASSLRALAGGSYNEQFF.